These T cell receptor beta chains were read from a single sample in a study of molecular identifiers for immune sequencing clone quantification. TCRdb analysed the PCR reads with MiXCR anew, one entry per CDR3 protein. The repertoire holds about 100,000 distinct CDR3 sequences, with roughly a third as singletons. Sequences were obtained from naive CD8+ T cells from blood, with Jurkat cell RNA spiked in. The receptor set was obtained from a human donor in good health. Some libraries in this study had Jurkat cell RNA spiked in. CDR3s include the opening cysteine and the closing phenylalanine or tryptophan.

TRBV7-8,13,CASSPVAGNEQYF
TRBV9,12,CASSGRDLSIYF
TRBV6-5,14,CASNDRTATDTQYF
TRBV4-2,15,CASSQATGPEETQYF
TRBV5-4,14,CASSLADRSYEQYF
TRBV27,15,CASSLYFNARETQYF
TRBV7-8,16,CASSLSYGGINEKLFF
TRBV12-3/TRBV12-4,14,CASSRSGTDYEQYF
TRBV7-7,15,CASSLQGVYTGELFF
TRBV7-2,14,CASTDLSGSYEQYF
TRBV6-5,16,CASSSGTLSGANVLTF
TRBV20-1,15,CSARVTGASTDTQYF
TRBV7-2,11,CASSGSSPLHF
TRBV28,17,CASSGLAGGPAWETQYF
TRBV20-1,12,CSARDGPGEQYF
TRBV9,14,CASSAQGARQPQHF
TRBV29-1,16,CSVEDPLGMMGTEAIF
TRBV6-5,14,CASSIWTGPYEQYF
TRBV27,14,CASRLLGTPNEQFF
TRBV12-3/TRBV12-4,14,CASSFSGTDFEQYF
TRBV9,14,CASSVRGVDTEAFF
TRBV5-1,14,CASGRTGVTDTQYF
TRBV2,13,CASSYRVGYGYTF
TRBV5-4,15,CASSLLTGGTGELFF
TRBV14,18,CASSQGGLAAPPTDTQYF
TRBV4-3,17,CASSQVRTSGRALEQFF
TRBV2,13,CASRGQGNEKLLF
TRBV6-2/TRBV6-3,15,CASRRTPLGRTEQYF
TRBV7-6,13,CASALAVSYEQYF
TRBV20-1,12,CRARDEGYEQYF
TRBV4-1,13,CASSQMLGRPQHF
TRBV2,12,CATLAGVYEQYF
TRBV7-8,14,CASSLASQGYEQYF
TRBV7-2,14,CASSANTGGTEAFF
TRBV12-3/TRBV12-4,15,CASSFLGPSNQPQHF
TRBV2,11,CASSDNSPLHF
TRBV27,14,CASSNRDKRNEQFF
TRBV29-1,17,CSVGLAGTTPGANVLTF
TRBV20-1,15,CSARGGLAGVSEQYF
TRBV14,17,CASSSTVGQSGQETQYF
TRBV11-2,13,CASSATGNNEQFF
TRBV6-6,14,CASSQPTGPYEQYF
TRBV5-1,14,CASSGGGKNQPQHF
TRBV4-1,14,CASTTGGAYTEAFF
TRBV10-3,14,CATASGSSPGTQYF
TRBV11-3,11,CASSGGDTQYF
TRBV7-9,13,CASSLMSVAEQFF
TRBV6-1,15,CASSERLYSSYEQYF
TRBV3-1,14,CASSHLDRVHPQYF
TRBV27,15,CASSLSRTGTTEAFF
TRBV28,13,CASSLEGANVLTF
TRBV9,15,CASSVDGIGTDTQYF
TRBV13,13,CASSRGVDETQYF
TRBV5-1,12,CASSFGLYGYTF
TRBV11-2,10,CATRHREAFF
TRBV27,15,CASSLWGSGNQPQHF
TRBV2,15,CASSEIDRSNTEAFF
TRBV5-6,14,CACSFWGGTDTQYF
TRBV4-1,15,CASSPGLAWTDTQYF
TRBV6-5,15,CASSYGTSGRNEQYF